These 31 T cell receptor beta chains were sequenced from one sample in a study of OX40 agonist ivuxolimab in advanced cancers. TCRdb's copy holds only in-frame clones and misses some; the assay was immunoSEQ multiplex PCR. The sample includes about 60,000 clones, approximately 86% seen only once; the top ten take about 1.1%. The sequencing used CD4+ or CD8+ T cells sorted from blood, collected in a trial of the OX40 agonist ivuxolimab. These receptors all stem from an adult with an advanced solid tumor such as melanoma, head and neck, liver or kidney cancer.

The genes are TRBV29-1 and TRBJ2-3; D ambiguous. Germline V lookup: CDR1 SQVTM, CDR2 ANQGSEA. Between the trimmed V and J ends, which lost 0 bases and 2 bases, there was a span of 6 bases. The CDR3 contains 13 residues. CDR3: CSVEEILTDTQYF. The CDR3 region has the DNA TGCAGCGTTGAAGAGATCCTCACAGATACGCAGTATTTT.

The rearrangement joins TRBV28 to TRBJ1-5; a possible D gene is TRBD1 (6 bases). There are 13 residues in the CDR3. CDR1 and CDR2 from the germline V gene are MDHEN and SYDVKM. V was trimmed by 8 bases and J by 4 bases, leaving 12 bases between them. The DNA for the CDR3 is TGTGCCAGCCATGCAGGGGAAAATCAGCCCCAGCATTTT. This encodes CASHAGENQPQHF.

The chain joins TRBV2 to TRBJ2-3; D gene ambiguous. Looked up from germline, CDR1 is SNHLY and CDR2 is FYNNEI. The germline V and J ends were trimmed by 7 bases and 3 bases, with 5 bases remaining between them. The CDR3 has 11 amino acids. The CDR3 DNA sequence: TGTGCCAGCACCTCTACAGATACGCAGTATTTT. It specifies CASTSTDTQYF. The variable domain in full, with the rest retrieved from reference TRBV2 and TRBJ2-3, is EPEVTQTPSHQVTQMGQEVILRCVPISNHLYFYWYRQILGQKVEFLVSFYNNEISEKSEIFDDQFSVERPDGSNFTLKIRSTKLEDSAMYFCASTSTDTQYFGPGTRLTVL.

In DNA form, the CDR3 reads TGCGCCAGCAGTGGCCAGAACTACGAGCAGTACTTC. Translated: CASSGQNYEQYF. This chain uses TRBV10-1 with TRBJ2-7; D is unresolved. CDR1 and CDR2 (germline): WNHNN, SYGVQD (reference sequence). There are 12 residues in the CDR3. V was trimmed by 4 bases and J by 3 bases, leaving 7 bases between them.

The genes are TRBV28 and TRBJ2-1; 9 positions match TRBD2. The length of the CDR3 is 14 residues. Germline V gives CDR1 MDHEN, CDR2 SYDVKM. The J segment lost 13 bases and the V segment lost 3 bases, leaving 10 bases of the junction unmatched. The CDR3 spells CASSLSLAGESQFF. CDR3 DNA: TGTGCCAGCAGTTTGTCCTTAGCGGGAGAATCCCAGTTCTTC.

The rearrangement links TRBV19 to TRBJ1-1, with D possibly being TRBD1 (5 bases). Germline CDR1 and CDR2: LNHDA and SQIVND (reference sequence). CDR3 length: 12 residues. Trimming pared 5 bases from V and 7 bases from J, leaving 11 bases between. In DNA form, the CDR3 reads TGTGCCAGTAGTTTCCGACAGAGTGAAGCTTTCTTT. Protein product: CASSFRQSEAFF.

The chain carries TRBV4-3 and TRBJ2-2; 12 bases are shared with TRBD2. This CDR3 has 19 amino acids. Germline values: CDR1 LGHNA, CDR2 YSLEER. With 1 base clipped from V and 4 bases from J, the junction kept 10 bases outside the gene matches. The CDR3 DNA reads TGCGCCAGCAGCCAAGGGGCTAGCGGGAGGGCCTTTGGCACCGGGGAGCTGTTTTTT. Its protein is CASSQGASGRAFGTGELFF.

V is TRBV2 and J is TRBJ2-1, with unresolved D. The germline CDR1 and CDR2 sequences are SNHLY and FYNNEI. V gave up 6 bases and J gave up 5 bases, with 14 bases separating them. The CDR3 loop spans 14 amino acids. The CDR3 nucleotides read TGTGCCAGCAGCCCACGGGTACAGAACAATGAGCAGTTCTTC. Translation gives CASSPRVQNNEQFF.

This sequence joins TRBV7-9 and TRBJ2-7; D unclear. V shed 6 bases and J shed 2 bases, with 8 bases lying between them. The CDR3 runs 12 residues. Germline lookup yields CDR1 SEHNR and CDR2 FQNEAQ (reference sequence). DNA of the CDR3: TGTGCCAGCAGTTCAGTGACCTACGAGCAGTACTTC. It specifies CASSSVTYEQYF.

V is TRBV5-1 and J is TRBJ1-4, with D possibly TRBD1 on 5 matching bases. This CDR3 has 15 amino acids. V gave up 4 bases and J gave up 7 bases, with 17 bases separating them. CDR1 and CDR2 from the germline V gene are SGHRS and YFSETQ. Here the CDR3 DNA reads TGCGCCAGCAGCCCCGGCGGGGGTTGGAGTGAAAAACTGTTTTTT. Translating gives CASSPGGGWSEKLFF.

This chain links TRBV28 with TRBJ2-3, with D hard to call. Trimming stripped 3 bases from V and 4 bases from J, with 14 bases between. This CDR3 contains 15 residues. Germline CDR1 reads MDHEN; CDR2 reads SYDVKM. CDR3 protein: CASSFPQGLADTQYF. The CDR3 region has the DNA TGTGCCAGCAGTTTTCCCCAAGGGTTGGCAGATACGCAGTATTTT.

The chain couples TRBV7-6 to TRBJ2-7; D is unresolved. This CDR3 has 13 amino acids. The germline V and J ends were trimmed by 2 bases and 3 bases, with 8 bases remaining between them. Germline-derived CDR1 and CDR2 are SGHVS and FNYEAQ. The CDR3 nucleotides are TGTGCCAGCAGCTTACAGGCTAGCTACGAGCAGTACTTC. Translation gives CASSLQASYEQYF. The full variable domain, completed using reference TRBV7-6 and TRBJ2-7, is GAGVSQSPRYKVTKRGQDVALRCDPISGHVSLYWYRQALGQGPEFLTYFNYEAQQDKSGLPNDRFSAERPEGSISTLTIQRTEQRDSAMYRCASSLQASYEQYFGPGTRLTVT.

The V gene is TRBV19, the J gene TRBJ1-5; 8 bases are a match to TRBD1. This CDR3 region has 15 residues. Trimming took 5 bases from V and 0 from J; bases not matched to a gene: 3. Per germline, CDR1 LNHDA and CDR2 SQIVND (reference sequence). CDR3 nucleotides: TGTGCCAGTAGTCGGACAGGGCATAGCAATCAGCCCCAGCATTTT. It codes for CASSRTGHSNQPQHF.

The CDR3 region is CASSRGTSGRSGVYEQYF. The CDR3 region has the DNA TGTGCCAGCAGCCGCGGGACTAGCGGGAGATCCGGGGTGTACGAGCAGTACTTC. This chain joins TRBV7-8 and TRBJ2-7; 14 positions match TRBD2. Trimming at V came to 5 bases and at J to 4 bases, leaving 13 bases not matched to a gene. CDR3 length: 18 residues. CDR1 is SGHVS, CDR2 FQNEAQ, per germline.

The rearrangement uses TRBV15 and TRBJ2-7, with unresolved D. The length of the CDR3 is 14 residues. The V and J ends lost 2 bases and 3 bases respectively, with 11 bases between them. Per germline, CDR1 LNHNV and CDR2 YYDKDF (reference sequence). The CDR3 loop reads CATSRLSKGYEQYF. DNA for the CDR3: TGTGCCACCAGCAGACTTTCAAAGGGCTACGAGCAGTACTTC.

CDR3: CASSGTVPYEQYF. Written as DNA, the CDR3 is TGTGCCAGCTCCGGGACAGTCCCCTACGAGCAGTACTTC. The chain employs TRBV28 and TRBJ2-7; 7 bases are a match to TRBD1. With V trimmed by 8 bases and J by 2 bases, 6 bases remained unmatched. Germline V gives CDR1 MDHEN, CDR2 SYDVKM. The CDR3 runs to 13 residues.

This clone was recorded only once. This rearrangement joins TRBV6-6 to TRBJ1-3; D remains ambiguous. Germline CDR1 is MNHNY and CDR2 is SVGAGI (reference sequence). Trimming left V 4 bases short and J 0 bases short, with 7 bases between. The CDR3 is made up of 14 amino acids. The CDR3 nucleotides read TGTGCCAGCAGTTCCCAAACCTCTGGAAACACCATATATTTT. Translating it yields CASSSQTSGNTIYF.

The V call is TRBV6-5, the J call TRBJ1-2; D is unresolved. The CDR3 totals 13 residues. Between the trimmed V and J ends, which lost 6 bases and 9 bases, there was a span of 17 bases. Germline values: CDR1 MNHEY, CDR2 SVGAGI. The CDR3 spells CASSQDLGSSYTF. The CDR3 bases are TGTGCCAGCAGCCAGGATTTGGGCAGTAGCTACACCTTC.

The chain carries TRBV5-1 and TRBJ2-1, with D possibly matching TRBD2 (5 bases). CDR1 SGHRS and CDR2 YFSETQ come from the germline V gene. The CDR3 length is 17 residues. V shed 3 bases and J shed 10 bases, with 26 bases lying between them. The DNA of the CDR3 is TGCGCCAGCAGCTCCCAAAAGGGAGCGGAGAAGGGCAGGGAGCAGTTCTTC. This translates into CASSSQKGAEKGREQFF.

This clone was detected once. The CDR3 bases are TGTGCCAGCAGCCGGGACAAAAACACTGAAGCTTTCTTT. Translating gives CASSRDKNTEAFF. This chain uses TRBV7-3 with TRBJ1-1, with D maybe TRBD1 (6 bases). CDR3 length: 13 residues. Trimming stripped 5 bases from V and 2 bases from J, with 9 bases between. Germline V gene sequence: CDR1 SGHTA, CDR2 FQGTGA.

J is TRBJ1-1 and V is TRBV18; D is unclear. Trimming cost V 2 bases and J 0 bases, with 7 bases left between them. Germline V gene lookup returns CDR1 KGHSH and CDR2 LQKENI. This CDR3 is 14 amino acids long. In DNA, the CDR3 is TGTGCCAGCTCACCAGTCATTTTGAACACTGAAGCTTTCTTT. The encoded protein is CASSPVILNTEAFF. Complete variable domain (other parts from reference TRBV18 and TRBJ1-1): NAGVMQNPRHLVRRRGQEARLRCSPMKGHSHVYWYRQLPEEGLKFMVYLQKENIIDESGMPKERFSAEFPKEGPSILRIQQVVRGDSAAYFCASSPVILNTEAFFGQGTRLTVV.

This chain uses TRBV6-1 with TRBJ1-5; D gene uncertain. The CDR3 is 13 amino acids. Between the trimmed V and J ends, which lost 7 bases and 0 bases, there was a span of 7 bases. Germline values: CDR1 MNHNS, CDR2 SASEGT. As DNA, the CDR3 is TGTGCCAGCACGATACTTAGCAATCAGCCCCAGCATTTT. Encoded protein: CASTILSNQPQHF.

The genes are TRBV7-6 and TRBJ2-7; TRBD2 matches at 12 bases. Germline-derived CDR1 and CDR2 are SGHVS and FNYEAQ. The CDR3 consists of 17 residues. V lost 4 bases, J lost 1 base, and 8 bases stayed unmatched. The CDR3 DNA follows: TGTGCCAGCAGCTCCCGGACTAGCGGGACCTGGTCCTACGAGCAGTACTTC. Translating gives CASSSRTSGTWSYEQYF. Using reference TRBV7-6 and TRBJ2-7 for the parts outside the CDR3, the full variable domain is GAGVSQSPRYKVTKRGQDVALRCDPISGHVSLYWYRQALGQGPEFLTYFNYEAQQDKSGLPNDRFSAERPEGSISTLTIQRTEQRDSAMYRCASSSRTSGTWSYEQYFGPGTRLTVT.

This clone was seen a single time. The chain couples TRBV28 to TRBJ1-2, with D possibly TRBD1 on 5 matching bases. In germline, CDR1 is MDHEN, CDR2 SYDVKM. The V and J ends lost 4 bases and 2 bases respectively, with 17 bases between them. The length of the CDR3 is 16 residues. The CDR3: CASSSVDSPRNYGYTF. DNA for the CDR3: TGTGCCAGCAGTTCCGTCGACAGCCCAAGAAACTATGGCTACACCTTC.

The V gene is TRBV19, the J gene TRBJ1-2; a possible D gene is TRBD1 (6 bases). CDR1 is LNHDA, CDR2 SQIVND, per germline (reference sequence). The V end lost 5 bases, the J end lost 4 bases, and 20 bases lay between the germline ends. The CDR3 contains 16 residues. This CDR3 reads CASSPGAKRPAYGYTF. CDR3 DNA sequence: TGTGCCAGTAGTCCGGGGGCCAAGCGACCCGCCTATGGCTACACCTTC.

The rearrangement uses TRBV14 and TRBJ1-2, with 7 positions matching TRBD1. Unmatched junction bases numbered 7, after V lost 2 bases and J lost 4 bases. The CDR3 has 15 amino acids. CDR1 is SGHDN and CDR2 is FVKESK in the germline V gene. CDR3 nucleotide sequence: TGTGCCAGCAGCCAACAGGGGGATCCCCTCTATGGCTACACCTTC. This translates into CASSQQGDPLYGYTF.

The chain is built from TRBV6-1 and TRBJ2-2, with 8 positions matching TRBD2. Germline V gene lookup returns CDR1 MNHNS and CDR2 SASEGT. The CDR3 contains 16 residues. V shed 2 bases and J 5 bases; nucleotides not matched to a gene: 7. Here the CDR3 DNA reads TGTGCCAGCAGTGAAAGCTTGGCGGGGGGTACCGGGGAGCTGTTTTTT. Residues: CASSESLAGGTGELFF.

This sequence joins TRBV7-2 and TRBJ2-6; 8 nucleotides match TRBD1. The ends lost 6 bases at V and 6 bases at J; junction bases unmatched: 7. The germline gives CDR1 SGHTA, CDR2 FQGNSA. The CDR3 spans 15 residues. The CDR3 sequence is CASRMDRVLANVLTF. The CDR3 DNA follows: TGTGCCAGCAGGATGGACAGGGTTTTGGCCAACGTCCTGACTTTC.

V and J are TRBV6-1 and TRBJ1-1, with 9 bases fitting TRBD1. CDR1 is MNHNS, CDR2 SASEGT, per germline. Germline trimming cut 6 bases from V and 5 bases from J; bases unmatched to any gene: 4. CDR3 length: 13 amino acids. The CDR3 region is CASRGQGGTEAFF. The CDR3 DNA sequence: TGTGCCAGCAGGGGACAGGGCGGGACTGAAGCTTTCTTT.

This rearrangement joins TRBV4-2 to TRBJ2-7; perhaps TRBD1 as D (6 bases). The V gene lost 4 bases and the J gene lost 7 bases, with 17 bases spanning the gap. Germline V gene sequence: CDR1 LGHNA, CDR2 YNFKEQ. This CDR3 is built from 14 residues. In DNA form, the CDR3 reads TGTGCCAGCAGCCCTACCGGCAGGGGAGTGGAGCAGTACTTC. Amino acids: CASSPTGRGVEQYF.

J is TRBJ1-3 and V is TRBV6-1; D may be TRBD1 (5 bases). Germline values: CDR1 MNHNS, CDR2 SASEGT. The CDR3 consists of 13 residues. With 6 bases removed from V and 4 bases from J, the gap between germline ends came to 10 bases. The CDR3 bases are TGTGCCAGCAGAAAGGGGCAGGGAAACACCATATATTTT. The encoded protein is CASRKGQGNTIYF.